This T cell receptor beta chain was sequenced in a study of cytotoxic CD8 clonotypes in ibrutinib-treated CLL (dated by TCRdb to the early 2020s). Context from the whole study: In this cohort, 15 patients were treatment-naive and 11 to 12 were relapsed/refractory, while around 18 had unmutated IGHV. Responses were partial in about 25 patients and complete in 2; after median roughly 69 months follow-up, about 14 stayed in remission and some twelve progressed. Samples at response were collected after a median of about twelve months of treatment, with a range of about 6 to 40 months. On average, each sample had 255,043 productive templates and 94,082 productive rearrangements. Longitudinal samples were obtainable from about 30% of the roughly 86 participants in the trial. Cryopreserved peripheral blood mononuclear cells were collected before treatment, at response, and at either disease progression or sustained remission.

For TCR beta library preparation, about 2 micrograms of genomic DNA was extracted from cryopreserved PBMCs. Longitudinal blood samples from CLL patients on ibrutinib monotherapy were analyzed using high-throughput TCR beta sequencing. The patients took part in an open-label, single-center phase 2 trial of ibrutinib monotherapy. After removal of 4 bases from V and 2 bases from J, the junction retains 18 bases not matched to a gene. The CDR3, from cysteine to phenylalanine, totals 20 residues. Only the CDR3 portion is preserved as DNA: 60 bases, with reading frame beginning at the first base. CDR1 and CDR2 are read off the germline V gene as SGHDN and FVKESK. The investigation overall reported the following: Clonality rose at ibrutinib response, remained stable during sustained remission, and dropped back toward baseline at progression. Public clonotypes were found to be uncommon and were observed to contract or remain stable during treatment; the increase in clonality was shown to reflect expansion of private clonotypes at ibrutinib response. Baseline clonality exceeded that of age-matched healthy donors and correlated strongly with circulating CD8+ T-cell counts. Lymph node repertoires were not examined, and the timing of sampling was not matched between patients in sustained remission and those whose disease progressed.

A MiSeq instrument was used for deep resolution sequencing, which targeted depths ranging from 1 in 1 million up to 1 in 200,000 T cells, with coverage averaging 10x for each clonotype. TCR beta libraries were generated with the immunoSEQ hsTCRB Kit. The paper's processing steps were these. The data were analyzed with ImmunoSEQ Analyzer and ImmunoSEQ Data Assistant, and V, D and J gene assignments followed IMGT definitions. Clonality, with values ranging from 0 to 1, was calculated as one minus the normalized Shannon entropy of productive rearrangement frequencies. Public clonotype analysis was restricted to overrepresented clonotypes comprising at least 0.05% of each patient's repertoire. Repertoires from approximately 12 age-matched healthy donors in immuneACCESS were used as clonality controls. TCRdb mirrors the immuneACCESS table, restricted to in-frame sequences. Some clones are absent from its copies; in checked studies, under half trace to an unresolved V gene, and the reason for the others is unknown. Clone size and V and J calls were adopted from that table, with D and trimming inferred from the DNA. The sample table contains about 84,000 clones; only one count was recorded for 86% of them. Together, the top ten hold roughly 5.4% of the sample.

This clone was seen once. Its antigen is still unknown. Base qualities are not at hand, and no much larger clone is one base apart. The receptor was derived from a human donor with chronic lymphocytic leukemia. The sequence is built from TRBV14 and TRBJ2-7, and TRBD2 aligns with 12 junction nucleotides. The source was PBMCs, collected before ibrutinib treatment. The DNA sequence is TGTGCCAGCAGCCGGGGGATTCTAGCGGGAGGGCCAAGTGTACCCTACGAGCAGTACTTC. This codes for CASSRGILAGGPSVPYEQYF.